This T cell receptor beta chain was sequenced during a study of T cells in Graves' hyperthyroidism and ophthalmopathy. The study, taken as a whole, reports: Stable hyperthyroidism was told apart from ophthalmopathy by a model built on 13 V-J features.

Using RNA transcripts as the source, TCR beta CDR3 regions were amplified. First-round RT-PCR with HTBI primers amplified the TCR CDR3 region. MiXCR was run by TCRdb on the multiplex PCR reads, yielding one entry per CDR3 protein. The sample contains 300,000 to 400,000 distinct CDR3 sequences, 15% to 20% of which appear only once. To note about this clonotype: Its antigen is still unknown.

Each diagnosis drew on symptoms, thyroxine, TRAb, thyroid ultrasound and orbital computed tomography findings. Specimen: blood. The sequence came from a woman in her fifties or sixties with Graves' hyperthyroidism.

This chain's CDR3 is CASSPGGWTKNIQYF. The CDR3, as DNA: TGTGCCAGCAGCCCGGGGGGTTGGACCAAAAACATTCAGTACTTC. The chain links TRBV7-9 to TRBJ2-4, with 7 bases identical to TRBD2. V trimming: 5 bases; J trimming: 2 bases; junction bases outside the gene matches: 6. The CDR3 extends over 15 amino acids. The germline V gene has CDR1 SEHNR and CDR2 FQNEAQ (reference sequence).